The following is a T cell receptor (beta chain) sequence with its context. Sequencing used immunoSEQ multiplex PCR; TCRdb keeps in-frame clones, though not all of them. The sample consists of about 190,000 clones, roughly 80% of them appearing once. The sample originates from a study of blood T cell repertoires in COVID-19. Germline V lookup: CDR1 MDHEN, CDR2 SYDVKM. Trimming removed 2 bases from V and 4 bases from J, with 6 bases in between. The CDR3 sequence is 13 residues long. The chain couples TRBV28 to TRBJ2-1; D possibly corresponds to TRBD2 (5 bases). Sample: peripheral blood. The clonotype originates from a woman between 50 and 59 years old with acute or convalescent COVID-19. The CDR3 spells CASSLLAYNEQFF. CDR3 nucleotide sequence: TGTGCCAGCAGTTTACTAGCTTACAATGAGCAGTTCTTC.